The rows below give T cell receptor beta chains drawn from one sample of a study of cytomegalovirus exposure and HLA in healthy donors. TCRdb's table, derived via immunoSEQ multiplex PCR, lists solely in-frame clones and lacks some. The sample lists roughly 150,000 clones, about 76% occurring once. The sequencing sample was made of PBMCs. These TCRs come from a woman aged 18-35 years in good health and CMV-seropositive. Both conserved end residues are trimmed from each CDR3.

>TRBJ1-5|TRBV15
ATSSFSVQGAKPQH
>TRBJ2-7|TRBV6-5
ASKVQGSHEQY
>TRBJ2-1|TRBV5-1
ASSLRSSSYEQF
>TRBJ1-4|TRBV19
ASRIDKANEKLF
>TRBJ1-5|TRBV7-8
ASSLLRGRGEPQH
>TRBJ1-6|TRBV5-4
ASSLRTANSPLH
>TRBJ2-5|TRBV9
ASSVEGTGLRETQY
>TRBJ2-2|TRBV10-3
AISEAGTSNTGELF
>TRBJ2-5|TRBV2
ASSITRGETQY
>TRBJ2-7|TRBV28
ASRPPPGQGDYEQY
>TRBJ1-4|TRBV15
ATSSTARGHGNEKLF
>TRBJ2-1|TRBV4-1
ASSHGGASGYREQF